This entry features one TCR beta chain sequence. Which antigen it targets is not known. Base-call qualities are not available, and no considerably larger clone is one nucleotide away. Immunologically healthy infants undergoing open corrective cardiac surgery for congenital heart defects in Finland were used as donors. From four of the eight donors, a small aliquot of roughly 0.5-1 mL peripheral blood was collected during surgery. Genomic DNA from blood samples was extracted from all available leukocytes rather than from a fixed cell number. ACK lysis buffer was used to remove erythrocytes from the blood, and the remaining leukocytes were kept as pellets at -70 degrees C. Genomic DNA was extracted from frozen cell pellets with a QIAsymphony instrument. This sample is drawn from a study of human thymus T cells (dated by TCRdb to 2018 to 2020). Background on the whole study: TCR alpha and beta repertoires from about eight infant thymus samples and a few related peripheral blood samples were characterized in the study. Donor ages ranged from about 7 to 250 days, and the cohort comprised about six male and two female infants. Beyond this particular receptor, the publication reports: Usage of V and J gene segments appeared to be biased in both the thymic and the peripheral blood repertoires. On average, thymus samples gave 800,000 or so unique TCRB clonotypes, whereas blood samples gave roughly 80,000.

The germline V end is reduced by 2 bases and the J end by 0 bases; junction bases left unmatched: 19. The CDR3 sequence holds 22 residues, the cysteine and phenylalanine included. CDR3 DNA is the only sequence kept; it has 66 bases, read in frame from the first base. From the germline V gene, CDR1 is SGHTA and CDR2 is FQGTGA. Using the immunoSEQ multiplex PCR assay, the TCRB and TCRAD loci were amplified from a standardized quantity of quality-controlled genomic DNA. The amplicons spanned the V(D)J region and were long enough to cover the CDR3 and allow V and J genes to be identified. Amplicon sequencing was performed on an Illumina platform through the commercial immunoSEQ service. As for how the authors treated the data: Primer bias and sequencing errors were corrected as previously described, and TCRAD and TCRB definitions were based on the IMGT database. The repertoires were analysed using immunoSEQ Analyzer 3.0 and VDJTools for basic statistics, V/J segment usage, diversity estimates, rarefaction and pairwise overlap. Chao1, ChaoE, Efron-Thisted, Shannon and inverse Simpson indices were used to estimate diversity, which was also estimated on datasets down-sampled to the smallest sample. Repertoire overlap was assessed by strict matching of CDR3 nucleotide sequence, V gene and J gene, and clustering was done by Jaccard-based multidimensional scaling. Sourced from immuneACCESS, this table was stored by TCRdb with only in-frame sequences that have V and J called. A share of the clones is absent; for the studies checked, an unresolved V gene accounts for under half, and the remainder has no known explanation. The V and J calls and the clone size are those of that table, but D and trimming were determined from the DNA. Counted in this sample were under 70,000 clones; nearly 95% of them appeared once. Of the sample, 6% falls within the top ten clones.

The sample taken for sequencing was blood. The V and J genes are TRBV7-3 and TRBJ2-1; 10 bases in the middle match TRBD1. This sequence was found in a boy under two years old with a congenital heart defect but otherwise immunologically healthy. The DNA sequence is given as TGTGCCAGCAGCTTAGGGCCGGGAAGAGGGACAGGGGACCCGAGCTCCTACAATGAGCAGTTCTTC. Translation gives CASSLGPGRGTGDPSSYNEQFF.